This entry features one TCR beta chain sequence. The data were taken from a study of blood T cell repertoires in COVID-19. Study-level information: Acute and convalescent COVID-19 specimens originated in the United States, Italy and Spain.

Germline CDR1 LNHDA, CDR2 SQIVND (reference sequence). V was clipped by 8 bases and J by 5 bases, with 12 bases between them. The CDR3 covers 12 residues. Those who participated ranged in age from roughly 18 to 89 years and resided in around 22 US areas. TCRdb keeps only in-frame clones here, not all; method: immunoSEQ multiplex PCR. This sample has approximately 150,000 clones; around four fifths occur once, and the top ten carry 2% to 3%. This TCR came from a middle-aged man with acute COVID-19. The sample was PBMCs or T cells enriched from blood (not recorded which). The chain combines TRBV19 with TRBJ1-1; no firm D call. Here the CDR3 reads CASHNTGTEAFF. CDR3 nucleotide sequence: TGTGCCAGTCACAACACGGGGACTGAAGCTTTCTTT.